Each of the 32 T cell receptor beta chains below was sequenced from the same sample in a study of immune evolution from preneoplasia to lung adenocarcinoma. Some clones are missing from TCRdb's copy, which holds only in-frame ones; the method was immunoSEQ multiplex PCR. The sample lists some 2,400 clones; 70% to 85% were seen once. Sequenced input: FFPE lung adenocarcinoma in situ tissue. The source of these receptors is a person aged 70 to 85 with lung adenocarcinoma.

This clone was seen only once. The CDR3 reads CASSLATGGTGELFF. The CDR3 region has the DNA TGTGCCAGCAGCTTAGCTACAGGGGGGACCGGGGAGCTGTTTTTT. The chain is built from TRBV7-2 and TRBJ2-2, with 8 nucleotides matching TRBD1. Losses at the gene ends were 0 bases for V and 5 bases for J; bases not matched to a gene: 2. This CDR3 spans 15 amino acids. The germline V gene has CDR1 SGHTA and CDR2 FQGNSA.

The genes are TRBV13 and TRBJ1-1, with D maybe TRBD1 (5 bases). The CDR3 contains 17 residues. The germline gives CDR1 PRHDT, CDR2 FYEKMQ (reference sequence). The V end was cut by 8 bases, the J end by 5 bases, with 27 bases between. CDR3 region: CASRKGQILNKGTEAFF. The CDR3 bases are TGTGCCAGCCGGAAGGGGCAGATCCTGAATAAGGGAACTGAAGCTTTCTTT. Looking up the rest from reference TRBV13 and TRBJ1-1 gives the full variable domain: AAGVIQSPRHLIKEKRETATLKCYPIPRHDTVYWYQQGPGQDPQFLISFYEKMQSDKGSIPDRFSAQQFSDYHSELNMSSLELGDSALYFCASRKGQILNKGTEAFFGQGTRLTVV.

This clone has just one count. V gene TRBV10-3 combines with J gene TRBJ2-7; a weak D match, TRBD2 (5 bases). The CDR3 totals 12 residues. V lost 8 bases, J lost 5 bases, and 13 bases lay in between. Germline lookup yields CDR1 ENHRY and CDR2 SYGVKD. This CDR3 reads CAIEGSGDEQYF. The CDR3 DNA reads as TGTGCCATCGAGGGTTCCGGGGACGAGCAGTACTTC.

The chain carries TRBV27 and TRBJ2-7, with a tentative D call TRBD1 (5 bases). Trimming removed 0 bases from V and 7 bases from J, with 13 bases in between. The length of the CDR3 is 14 residues. Germline V gene lookup returns CDR1 MNHEY and CDR2 SMNVEV (reference sequence). CDR3 amino acids: CASSLSRVQGEQYF. For the CDR3, the DNA is TGTGCCAGCAGTTTATCCCGGGTTCAGGGTGAGCAGTACTTC.

The chain recombines TRBV30 with TRBJ2-7, with 11 bases aligning to TRBD2. The length of the CDR3 is 14 residues. V shed 3 bases and J 7 bases; nucleotides not matched to a gene: 8. Germline V gene sequence: CDR1 GTSNPN, CDR2 SVGIG (reference sequence). CDR3 residues: CAWRELAGGCEQYF. In DNA form, the CDR3 reads TGTGCCTGGAGGGAGCTAGCGGGAGGTTGTGAGCAGTACTTC.

Here the CDR3 DNA reads TGTGCCAGCAGCTTGGTACAGGGCGAAGGCTACACCTTC. As protein: CASSLVQGEGYTF. J is TRBJ1-2 and V is TRBV5-5; D may be TRBD1 (6 bases). Per the germline V gene, CDR1 is SGHKS and CDR2 is YYEKEE (reference sequence). V lost 0 bases, J lost 8 bases, and 11 bases lay in between. The CDR3 is 13 residues long.

CDR3: CASSWGTVMNTEAFF. CDR3 DNA sequence: TGTGCCAGCAGCTGGGGGACGGTCATGAACACTGAAGCTTTCTTT. The V call is TRBV7-8, the J call TRBJ1-1; D might be TRBD1 (5 bases). This CDR3 region has 15 residues. Germline loops: CDR1 SGHVS, CDR2 FQNEAQ. The V and J ends lost 4 bases and 0 bases respectively, with 12 bases between them.

The rearrangement uses TRBV21-1 and TRBJ2-1; the DNA was not used to check the table's D call, TRBD2. TRBV21-1 is a known pseudogene. This CDR3 comprises 17 residues. The CDR3 region is CASSKRKTSGSYNEQFF. CDR3 nucleotide sequence: TGTGCCAGCAGCAAAAGGAAGACTAGCGGGAGCTACAATGAGCAGTTCTTC.

The chain combines TRBV4-1 with TRBJ1-1; D not certain. Germline CDR1 is MGHRA and CDR2 is YSYEKL. Trimming took 1 base from V and 3 from J, leaving 12 bases between them. The CDR3 has 15 amino acids. DNA of the CDR3: TGCGCCAGCAGCCAAGTGCAGGTTATTGACACTGAAGCTTTCTTT. It is translated as CASSQVQVIDTEAFF.

A single count supports this clone. The chain couples TRBV6-1 to TRBJ1-5, with a tentative D call TRBD1 (5 bases). Germline V lookup: CDR1 MNHNS, CDR2 SASEGT. Trimming stripped 7 bases from V and 0 bases from J, with 10 bases between. CDR3 length equals 14 residues. The CDR3 here is CASNPTGSNQPQHF. The CDR3, as DNA: TGTGCCAGCAATCCCACAGGTAGCAATCAGCCCCAGCATTTT.

This clone was recorded once. The rearrangement links TRBV19 to TRBJ2-5; TRBD2 matches 9 bases. The CDR3 extends over 15 amino acids. Germline trimming cut 3 bases from V and 4 bases from J; bases unmatched to any gene: 6. Germline V gene data show CDR1 as LNHDA and CDR2 as SQIVND (reference sequence). CDR3 protein: CASSILAGGRETQYF. DNA of the CDR3: TGTGCCAGTAGTATTCTGGCGGGAGGGAGAGAGACCCAGTACTTC.

This chain links TRBV11-2 with TRBJ2-1; 9 nucleotides align to TRBD2. The CDR3 runs to 16 residues. Trimming at V came to 1 base and at J to 4 bases, leaving 5 bases not matched to a gene. Per the germline V gene, CDR1 is SGHAT and CDR2 is FQNNGV. Written as DNA, the CDR3 is TGTGCCAGCAGCTTAGGAGGCGGGAGGGATTACAATGAGCAGTTCTTC. It translates to CASSLGGGRDYNEQFF. The full variable domain, its missing parts supplied by reference TRBV11-2 and TRBJ2-1, is EAGVAQSPRYKIIEKRQSVAFWCNPISGHATLYWYQQILGQGPKLLIQFQNNGVVDDSQLPKDRFSAERLKGVDSTLKIQPAKLEDSAVYLCASSLGGGRDYNEQFFGPGTRLTVL.

The chain combines TRBV28 with TRBJ1-5; maybe TRBD1 (5 bases). Germline CDR1 reads MDHEN; CDR2 reads SYDVKM. The CDR3 sequence is 16 residues long. V lost 5 bases to trimming and J lost 0 bases, with 14 bases between them. This CDR3 is CASSPPGDYSNQPQHF. CDR3 DNA: TGTGCCAGCAGTCCGCCTGGGGACTATAGCAATCAGCCCCAGCATTTT.

The rearrangement uses TRBV6-5 and TRBJ1-2, with 10 positions matching TRBD1. J lost 1 base, V lost 0 bases, and 2 bases had no gene match. The CDR3 covers 16 residues. CDR1 MNHEY and CDR2 SVGAGI come from the germline V gene. CDR3 protein: CASSYSGQGSNYGYTF. The CDR3 DNA is TGTGCCAGCAGTTACTCGGGACAGGGGAGTAACTATGGCTACACCTTC.

This chain links TRBV11-2 with TRBJ2-5, with TRBD1 as a possible D gene (6 bases). CDR1 is SGHAT and CDR2 is FQNNGV in the germline V gene. This CDR3 comprises 15 residues. Trimming took 1 base from V and 5 from J, leaving 14 bases between them. CDR3 sequence: CASSLGGLRGETQYF. The CDR3 bases are TGTGCCAGCAGCTTAGGGGGCCTGAGGGGGGAGACCCAGTACTTC.

This chain connects TRBV9 to TRBJ2-1, with D possibly matching TRBD2 (6 bases). V lost 0 bases, J lost 3 bases, and 7 bases lay in between. CDR3 length: 14 amino acids. CDR1 and CDR2 (germline): SGDLS, YYNGEE. CDR3 in amino acids: CASSVDGGYNEQFF. The DNA for the CDR3 is TGTGCCAGCAGCGTAGACGGGGGCTACAATGAGCAGTTCTTC.

J is TRBJ2-7 and V is TRBV5-4; possible D gene TRBD2, 6 bases. This CDR3 contains 13 residues. V gave up 6 bases and J gave up 0 bases, with 10 bases separating them. Germline-derived CDR1 and CDR2 are SGHNT and YYREEE (reference sequence). Here the CDR3 reads CASTREYSYEQYF. The CDR3 nucleotides are TGTGCCAGCACCCGGGAGTACTCCTACGAGCAGTACTTC.

J is TRBJ1-4 and V is TRBV7-7; perhaps TRBD1 as D (5 bases). CDR1 is SSHAT and CDR2 is FNYEAQ in the germline V gene (reference sequence). The CDR3 contains 13 residues. The V and J ends lost 5 bases and 8 bases respectively, with 12 bases between them. The CDR3 spells CASSEYRGEKLFF. Written as DNA, the CDR3 is TGTGCCAGCAGCGAATATAGGGGCGAAAAACTGTTTTTT. Full variable domain (outside the CDR3, taken from reference TRBV7-7 and TRBJ1-4): GAGVSQSPRYKVTKRGQDVTLRCDPISSHATLYWYQQALGQGPEFLTYFNYEAQPDKSGLPSDRFSAERPEGSISTLTIQRTEQRDSAMYRCASSEYRGEKLFFGSGTQLSVL.

Concerning this clone itself: The same CDR3 also results from other DNA sequences found in this sample. The V call is TRBV30, the J call TRBJ1-5, with a possible D match to TRBD1 (5 bases). The CDR3 sequence is 13 residues long. Germline V gives CDR1 GTSNPN, CDR2 SVGIG (reference sequence). Trimming cost V 0 bases and J 7 bases, with 10 bases left between them. CDR3: CAWSVRGLQPQHF. The DNA of the CDR3 is TGTGCCTGGAGTGTACGGGGGTTACAGCCCCAGCATTTT.

The chain has TRBV5-1 and TRBJ1-3, with 8 bases aligning to TRBD1. Trimming at V came to 3 bases and at J to 3 bases, leaving 5 bases not matched to a gene. CDR3 size: 15 residues. CDR1 SGHRS and CDR2 YFSETQ come from the germline V gene. CDR3 residues: CASSSPDRGGNTIYF. CDR3 coding DNA: TGCGCCAGCAGCTCCCCAGACAGGGGTGGAAACACCATATATTTT.

The chain uses TRBV27 and TRBJ2-5; 7 nucleotides agree with TRBD1. CDR3 length equals 14 residues. J was trimmed by 4 bases and V by 4 bases; bases with no gene match: 6. Germline V gives CDR1 MNHEY, CDR2 SMNVEV (reference sequence). The CDR3 loop is CASSSHTGVETQYF. Here the CDR3 DNA reads TGTGCCAGCAGTTCACACACAGGGGTAGAGACCCAGTACTTC.

This clone was counted a single time. This chain joins TRBV15 and TRBJ2-6; D is uncertain. The CDR3 totals 13 residues. Trimming pared 9 bases from V and 2 bases from J, leaving 8 bases between. Germline CDR1 LNHNV, CDR2 YYDKDF (reference sequence). CDR3 loop: CATQRAGANVLTF. CDR3 bases: TGTGCCACTCAAAGGGCTGGGGCCAACGTCCTGACTTTC.

This clone has a single count. This chain joins TRBV19 and TRBJ1-2; TRBD1 matches 7 bases. J lost 6 bases, V lost 6 bases, and 7 bases had no gene match. The germline gives CDR1 LNHDA, CDR2 SQIVND (reference sequence). CDR3 length equals 13 residues. CDR3 sequence (DNA): TGTGCCAGTAGACGACAGGGTGAGGATGGCTACACCTTC. Its translation: CASRRQGEDGYTF.

This clone was found once. The chain uses TRBV11-1 and TRBJ2-7, with D perhaps TRBD1 (6 bases). From germline, CDR1 is SGHAT and CDR2 FQDESV (reference sequence). V shed 4 bases and J shed 4 bases, with 17 bases lying between them. The CDR3 is 15 amino acids. The CDR3 DNA reads TGTGCCAGCAGCTCCTATCAACAGGGCGGTTACGAGCAGTACTTC. It encodes CASSSYQQGGYEQYF.

This chain links TRBV2 with TRBJ2-2; D may be TRBD1 (6 bases). The V and J ends lost 3 bases and 6 bases respectively, with 23 bases between them. Germline loops: CDR1 SNHLY, CDR2 FYNNEI. The CDR3 runs 18 residues. In nucleotides, the CDR3 is TGTGCCAGCAGTGATTTTGGGTCCTTTAGACAGGCGTCCGGGGAGCTGTTTTTT. This encodes CASSDFGSFRQASGELFF. Based on the CDR3 plus reference TRBV2 and TRBJ2-2, the full variable domain is EPEVTQTPSHQVTQMGQEVILRCVPISNHLYFYWYRQILGQKVEFLVSFYNNEISEKSEIFDDQFSVERPDGSNFTLKIRSTKLEDSAMYFCASSDFGSFRQASGELFFGEGSRLTVL.

V is TRBV29-1 and J is TRBJ1-2, with a possible D match to TRBD1 (6 bases). CDR1 is SQVTM and CDR2 is ANQGSEA in the germline V gene. V lost 5 bases and J lost 3, with 10 bases in between. This CDR3 contains 12 residues. This chain's CDR3 is CSVSDSDYGYTF. CDR3 nucleotide sequence: TGCAGCGTTTCGGACAGCGACTATGGCTACACCTTC. Full variable domain (remainder filled in from reference TRBV29-1 and TRBJ1-2): SAVISQKPSRDICQRGTSLTIQCQVDSQVTMMFWYRQQPGQSLTLIATANQGSEATYESGFVIDKFPISRPNLTFSTLTVSNMSPEDSSIYLCSVSDSDYGYTFGSGTRLTVV.

The V call is TRBV28, the J call TRBJ2-5; 10 nucleotides match TRBD2. The CDR3 spans 14 residues. With V trimmed by 2 bases and J by 5 bases, 2 bases remained unmatched. Germline V gene sequence: CDR1 MDHEN, CDR2 SYDVKM. CDR3 loop: CASSLGSGRETQYF. The CDR3 coding sequence is TGTGCCAGCAGTTTAGGTAGCGGGAGGGAGACCCAGTACTTC. The entire variable domain, with the rest obtained from reference TRBV28 and TRBJ2-5, is as follows: DVKVTQSSRYLVKRTGEKVFLECVQDMDHENMFWYRQDPGLGLRLIYFSYDVKMKEKGDIPEGYSVSREKKERFSLILESASTNQTSMYLCASSLGSGRETQYFGPGTRLLVL.

This clone was observed once. The chain combines TRBV5-1 with TRBJ2-7; 11 positions agree with TRBD2. Germline V gene lookup returns CDR1 SGHRS and CDR2 YFSETQ. Losses at the gene ends were 2 bases for V and 7 bases for J; bases not matched to a gene: 8. The CDR3 loop spans 15 amino acids. The CDR3: CASSFVAGGLEEQYF. In DNA form, the CDR3 reads TGCGCCAGCAGCTTTGTAGCGGGAGGGCTGGAGGAGCAGTACTTC. Full variable domain (outside the CDR3, taken from reference TRBV5-1 and TRBJ2-7): KAGVTQTPRYLIKTRGQQVTLSCSPISGHRSVSWYQQTPGQGLQFLFEYFSETQRNKGNFPGRFSGRQFSNSRSEMNVSTLELGDSALYLCASSFVAGGLEEQYFGPGTRLTVT.

This clone was detected only once. J is TRBJ2-2 and V is TRBV2, with D perhaps matching TRBD2 (6 bases). The CDR3 has 14 amino acids. V dropped 5 bases and J dropped 5 bases, with 12 bases sitting between them. CDR1 is SNHLY and CDR2 is FYNNEI in the germline V gene. The chain's CDR3 is CASSTTRGTGELFF. In DNA form, the CDR3 reads TGTGCCAGCAGTACGACTAGAGGGACCGGGGAGCTGTTTTTT. Looking up the rest from reference TRBV2 and TRBJ2-2 gives the full variable domain: EPEVTQTPSHQVTQMGQEVILRCVPISNHLYFYWYRQILGQKVEFLVSFYNNEISEKSEIFDDQFSVERPDGSNFTLKIRSTKLEDSAMYFCASSTTRGTGELFFGEGSRLTVL.

This chain joins TRBV29-1 and TRBJ1-2; D may be TRBD1 (5 bases). This CDR3 has 11 residues. V was clipped by 4 bases and J by 9 bases, with 12 bases between them. Germline-derived CDR1 and CDR2 are SQVTM and ANQGSEA. The chain's CDR3 is CSVVTGSSYTF. In DNA, the CDR3 is TGCAGCGTTGTAACAGGATCGAGCTACACCTTC. Full variable domain (outside the CDR3, taken from reference TRBV29-1 and TRBJ1-2): SAVISQKPSRDICQRGTSLTIQCQVDSQVTMMFWYRQQPGQSLTLIATANQGSEATYESGFVIDKFPISRPNLTFSTLTVSNMSPEDSSIYLCSVVTGSSYTFGSGTRLTVV.

CDR3 sequence: CSVGYNEQFF. CDR3 coding DNA: TGCAGCGTTGGTTACAATGAGCAGTTCTTC. This rearrangement joins TRBV29-1 to TRBJ2-1; D call uncertain. The germline V gene has CDR1 SQVTM and CDR2 ANQGSEA. V was cut by 4 bases and J by 4 bases, with 2 bases left in between. CDR3 length equals 10 residues.

This chain links TRBV5-1 with TRBJ1-2, with D tentatively TRBD1 (5 bases). The CDR3 spans 15 residues. Between the trimmed V and J ends, which lost 4 bases and 5 bases, there was a span of 18 bases. Germline V CDR1 and CDR2: SGHRS, YFSETQ. The CDR3 nucleotides are TGCGCCAGCAGCCCTGTTACTGGGGCCGCATATGGCTACACCTTC. Translated: CASSPVTGAAYGYTF.